The 20 T cell receptor beta chains given below trace back to one sample, sequenced in a study of circulating CD8 cells and anti-PD-1 response in melanoma. Four subsets defined by PD-1 and/or TIGIT were sorted from live CD3+CD8+TCRalphabeta+ cells. TCR libraries were prepared from around 15 ng of total RNA with the QIAseq Immune Repertoire TCR panel. TCRdb processed the reads anew with MiXCR; each CDR3 protein has one entry. The sample records about 540 distinct CDR3 sequences, roughly 6.3% being singletons. Sequencing used CD8+ T cells from PBMCs, obtained at baseline or after one month of anti-PD-1 therapy (not recorded which). The receptors stem from a human donor with melanoma.

Points on this clonotype: This may come from a read error, since a much larger clone is one base off. The chain combines TRBV4-1 with TRBJ2-5, with D hard to call. Between the trimmed V and J ends, which lost 1 base and 1 base, there was a span of 10 bases. Germline V CDR1 and CDR2: MGHRA, YSYEKL. CDR3 length: 15 residues. CDR3 region: CASSQVPTGQETQYF. CDR3 DNA: TGCGCCAGCAGCCAAGTTCCGACCGGCCAAGAGACCCAGTACTTC.

In regard to this clonotype: A much larger clone sits a single nucleotide away, making a read error possible. The chain is built from TRBV20-1 and TRBJ2-7; 9 bases map to TRBD1. The CDR3 is 15 amino acids. Germline V lookup: CDR1 DFQATT, CDR2 SNEGSKA (reference sequence). CDR3 loop: CSGRGTGKSSYEQHF. DNA of the CDR3: TGCAGTGGTCGTGGGACAGGGAAGAGCTCCTACGAGCAGCACTTC.

By proportion, this clonotype is large. V usage is TRBV5-4 and J usage is TRBJ2-1; the D is unclear. The germline gives CDR1 SGHNT, CDR2 YYREEE (reference sequence). Trimming cost V 3 bases and J 5 bases, with 6 bases left between them. This CDR3 is built from 12 residues. The CDR3 spells CASSSVDNEQFF. CDR3 DNA sequence: TGTGCCAGCAGCTCGGTTGACAATGAGCAGTTCTTC.

About this clonotype: A read error may explain this, as a much larger clone is one base away. CDR3 coding DNA: TGTGCCAGCAGCTTATGGGGCGGAGGCCGGGTGGTAGAGACCCAGTACTTC. Protein: CASSLWGGGRVVETQYF. The rearrangement links TRBV7-2 to TRBJ2-5; D is perhaps TRBD1 or TRBD2 (5 bases each). The CDR3 extends over 17 amino acids. Trimming shortened V by 2 bases and J by 4 bases, and 20 bases separated the two germline ends. CDR1 and CDR2 (germline): SGHTA, FQGNSA.

By frequency in the sample, this clonotype is medium-sized (0.01 to 0.1%). The chain links TRBV11-2 to TRBJ2-7; TRBD1 or TRBD2 may be the D gene (6 bases each). The CDR3 length is 16 residues. The germline V gene encodes CDR1 SGHAT and CDR2 FQNNGV. Between the trimmed V and J ends, which lost 4 bases and 5 bases, there was a span of 21 bases. DNA for the CDR3: TGTGCCAGCAGCTGGTTCGGGGGCCCTTATGGCGACGAGCAGTACTTC. This codes for CASSWFGGPYGDEQYF.

By its share, this clonotype is large. The chain has TRBV7-3 and TRBJ2-2, with 7 bases aligning to TRBD1. Germline V gene sequence: CDR1 SGHTA, CDR2 FQGTGA. V was clipped by 5 bases and J by 1 base; unmatched bases: 4. This CDR3 has 15 amino acids. Here the CDR3 DNA reads TGTGCCAGCAGCCACCGACAGGGGAACACCGGGGAGCTGTTTTTT. Protein: CASSHRQGNTGELFF. Supplemented by reference TRBV7-3 and TRBJ2-2, the full variable domain reads GAGVSQTPSNKVTEKGKYVELRCDPISGHTALYWYRQSLGQGPEFLIYFQGTGAADDSGLPNDRFFAVRPEGSVSTLKIQRTERGDSAVYLCASSHRQGNTGELFFGEGSRLTVL.

By its share, this clonotype is medium-sized (0.01 to 0.1%). V usage is TRBV20-1 and J usage is TRBJ2-7; 10 positions match TRBD2. Germline V lookup: CDR1 DFQATT, CDR2 SNEGSKA (reference sequence). CDR3 size: 17 residues. The junction had 9 bases not matched to a gene; V was cut back by 1 base and J by 0 bases. The CDR3 loop is CSARGPVAGGTSYEQYF. As DNA, the CDR3 is TGCAGTGCTAGAGGCCCCGTAGCGGGGGGTACCTCCTACGAGCAGTACTTC.

By proportion, this clonotype is medium-sized (0.01 to 0.1%). The chain links TRBV13 to TRBJ2-7, with 10 bases matching TRBD1. The CDR3 loop spans 14 amino acids. V lost 5 bases to trimming and J lost 2 bases; unmatched junction nucleotides: 3. In germline, CDR1 is PRHDT, CDR2 FYEKMQ (reference sequence). CDR3 in DNA: TGTGCCAGCAGCCCAGGACAGGGGGCCTACGAGCAGTACTTC. Amino acid sequence: CASSPGQGAYEQYF.

This clonotype is labeled as large. This chain connects TRBV20-1 to TRBJ1-5; unclear D gene. This CDR3 has 16 amino acids. Trimming took off 3 bases at V and 1 base at J, with 16 bases between the two ends. The germline gives CDR1 DFQATT, CDR2 SNEGSKA (reference sequence). The CDR3 reads CSASSPALPSNQPQHF. DNA of the CDR3: TGCAGTGCTAGTAGTCCGGCCTTGCCGAGCAATCAGCCCCAGCATTTT.

Within the sample, this clonotype is medium-sized (0.01 to 0.1%). The chain links TRBV28 to TRBJ2-5; TRBD2 agrees at 11 bases. With V trimmed by 4 bases and J by 1 base, 8 bases remained unmatched. The CDR3 is 17 residues long. In germline, CDR1 is MDHEN, CDR2 SYDVKM. CDR3 region: CASSSSLAGGPQETQYF. The CDR3, as DNA: TGTGCCAGCAGTTCGAGTTTAGCGGGAGGGCCCCAAGAGACCCAGTACTTC.

This clonotype ranks as medium-sized. The chain has TRBV20-1 and TRBJ2-7, with 7 positions matching TRBD2. The CDR3 is made up of 18 amino acids. Germline CDR1 DFQATT, CDR2 SNEGSKA (reference sequence). J gave up 0 bases and V 1 base, and 15 bases lay outside the gene matches. The chain's CDR3 is CSARGALQTSSSSYEQYF. The CDR3 DNA reads as TGCAGTGCTAGAGGGGCCCTCCAGACTAGCTCTTCCTCCTACGAGCAGTACTTC.

In the case of this clonotype: A much larger clone sits a single nucleotide away, making a read error possible. The chain carries TRBV2 and TRBJ1-1; the D gene is possibly TRBD1 (5 bases). Germline V CDR1 and CDR2: SNHLY, FYNNEI. With 0 bases removed from V and 4 bases from J, the gap between germline ends came to 21 bases. The CDR3 has 18 residues. The CDR3 here is CASSEALVVGEMSTEAFF. CDR3 nucleotide sequence: TGTGCCAGCAGTGAAGCGCTTGTGGTAGGGGAAATGAGCACTGAAGCTTTCTTT.

This clonotype rates as large. The chain employs TRBV27 and TRBJ2-1; 11 nucleotides align to TRBD1. This CDR3 region has 16 residues. The ends lost 5 bases at V and 3 bases at J; junction bases unmatched: 6. The V gene's germline CDR1 is MNHEY and CDR2 SMNVEV (reference sequence). CDR3 nucleotide sequence: TGTGCCAGCAGTCCGGGGGACAGGGGGTACTACAATGAGCAGTTCTTC. Translating gives CASSPGDRGYYNEQFF.

This clonotype is judged medium-sized. The V gene is TRBV29-1, the J gene TRBJ1-1; no firm D call. The CDR3 is 12 residues long. With 6 bases removed from V and 0 bases from J, the gap between germline ends came to 8 bases. Looked up from germline, CDR1 is SQVTM and CDR2 is ANQGSEA. CDR3 residues: CSVWEVNTEAFF. CDR3 in DNA: TGCAGCGTCTGGGAAGTGAACACTGAAGCTTTCTTT.

By its share, this clonotype is medium-sized. The chain has TRBV21-1 and TRBJ1-1; no DNA check was done on the table's D call, TRBD1. TRBV21-1 is a documented pseudogene. The CDR3 has 15 residues. The CDR3 nucleotides read TGTGCCAGCAGTGGTCAACAGGGGGAGAACACTGAAGCTTTCTTT. Protein product: CASSGQQGENTEAFF.

In its sample, this clonotype is large. V gene TRBV2 combines with J gene TRBJ2-1; 8 nucleotides agree with TRBD2. Germline V lookup: CDR1 SNHLY, CDR2 FYNNEI. The CDR3 consists of 15 residues. Trimming cost V 6 bases and J 5 bases; bases outside gene matches: 9. This CDR3 is CASSAGTSRNNEQFF. In nucleotides, the CDR3 is TGTGCCAGCAGCGCCGGGACTAGTCGGAACAATGAGCAGTTCTTC.

This clonotype rates as medium-sized. This sequence joins TRBV28 and TRBJ2-3; D unclear. Trimming stripped 3 bases from V and 0 bases from J, with 10 bases between. Germline-derived CDR1 and CDR2 are MDHEN and SYDVKM. This CDR3 comprises 15 residues. DNA for the CDR3: TGTGCCAGCAGTTTCATCACCAGGAGCACAGATACGCAGTATTTT. This translates into CASSFITRSTDTQYF.

The rearrangement joins TRBV2 to TRBJ2-7; 10 bases map to TRBD1. The CDR3 has 13 residues. The junction had 6 bases not matched to a gene; V was cut back by 8 bases and J by 5 bases. CDR1 SNHLY and CDR2 FYNNEI come from the germline V gene. CDR3 in DNA: TGTGCCAGCCCCGGGACAGGGGTAGACGAGCAGTACTTC. Its protein is CASPGTGVDEQYF.

This clonotype is labeled medium-sized. Sequence at one end of the junction differs from germline and may be a read error. The V gene is TRBV4-1, the J gene TRBJ2-7; D call uncertain. The CDR3 extends over 14 amino acids. Germline V gene data show CDR1 as MGHRA and CDR2 as YSYEKL. The CDR3 DNA reads TGCGCCAGCAGCCAAGGAGACCGTAGCTACGAGCAGTACTTT. Its protein product is CASSQGDRSYEQYF.

By sample share, this clonotype is large. The chain uses TRBV14 and TRBJ2-7; D is ambiguous. The length of the CDR3 is 16 residues. CDR1 is SGHDN, CDR2 FVKESK, per germline. V was cut by 4 bases and J by 2 bases, with 18 bases left in between. The CDR3 protein is CASSLLDKKIAYEQYF. In DNA, the CDR3 is TGTGCCAGCAGCCTGCTGGATAAGAAAATAGCCTACGAGCAGTACTTC.